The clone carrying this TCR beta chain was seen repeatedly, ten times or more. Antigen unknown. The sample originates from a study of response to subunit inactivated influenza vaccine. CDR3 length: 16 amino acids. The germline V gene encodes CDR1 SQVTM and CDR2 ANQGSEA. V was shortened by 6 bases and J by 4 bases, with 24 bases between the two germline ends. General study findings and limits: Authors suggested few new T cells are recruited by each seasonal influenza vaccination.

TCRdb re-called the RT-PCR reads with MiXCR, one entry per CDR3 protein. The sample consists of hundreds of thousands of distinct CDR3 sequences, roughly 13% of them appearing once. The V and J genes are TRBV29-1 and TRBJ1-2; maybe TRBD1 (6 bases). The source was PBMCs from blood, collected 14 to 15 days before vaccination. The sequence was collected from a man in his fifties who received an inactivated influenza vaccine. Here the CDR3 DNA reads TGCAGCGTCCACACACGTTCACAGGGTTACGGCTATGGCTACACCTTC. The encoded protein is CSVHTRSQGYGYGYTF.